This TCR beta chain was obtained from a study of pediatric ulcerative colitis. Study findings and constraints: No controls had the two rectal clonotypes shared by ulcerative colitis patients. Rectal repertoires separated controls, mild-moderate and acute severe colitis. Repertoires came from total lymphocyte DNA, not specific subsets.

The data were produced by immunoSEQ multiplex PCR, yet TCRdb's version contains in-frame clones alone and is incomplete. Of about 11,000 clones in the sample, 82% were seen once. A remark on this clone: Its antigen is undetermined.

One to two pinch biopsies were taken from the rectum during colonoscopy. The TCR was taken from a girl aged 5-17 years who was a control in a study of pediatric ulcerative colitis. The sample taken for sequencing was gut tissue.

The CDR3 loop is CASHRGQGGYGYTF. The CDR3 DNA sequence: TGTGCCAGCCACCGAGGACAGGGAGGCTATGGCTACACCTTC. This chain joins TRBV27 and TRBJ1-2; 8 positions match TRBD1. This CDR3 region has 14 residues. Trimming removed 8 bases from V and 4 bases from J; junction bases left unmatched: 9. Per germline, CDR1 MNHEY and CDR2 SMNVEV (reference sequence).